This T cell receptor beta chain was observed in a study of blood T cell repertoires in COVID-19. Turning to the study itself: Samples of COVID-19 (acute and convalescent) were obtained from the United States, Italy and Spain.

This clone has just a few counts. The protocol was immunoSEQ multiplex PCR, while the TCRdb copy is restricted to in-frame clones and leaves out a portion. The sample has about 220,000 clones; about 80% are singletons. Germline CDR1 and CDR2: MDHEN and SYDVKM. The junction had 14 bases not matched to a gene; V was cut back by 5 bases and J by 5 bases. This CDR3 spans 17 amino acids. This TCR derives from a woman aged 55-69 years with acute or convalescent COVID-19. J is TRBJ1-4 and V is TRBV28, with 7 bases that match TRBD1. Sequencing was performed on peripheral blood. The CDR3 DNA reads TGTGCCAGCAGTCTGAAAACGGGACAGAGAACAAATGAAAAACTGTTTTTT. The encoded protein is CASSLKTGQRTNEKLFF. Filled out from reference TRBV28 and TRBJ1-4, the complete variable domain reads DVKVTQSSRYLVKRTGEKVFLECVQDMDHENMFWYRQDPGLGLRLIYFSYDVKMKEKGDIPEGYSVSREKKERFSLILESASTNQTSMYLCASSLKTGQRTNEKLFFGSGTQLSVL.